This T cell receptor (beta chain) comes out of a study of blood T cell repertoires in COVID-19. Overall study context: From the United States, Italy and Spain came samples of acute and convalescent COVID-19. The cDNA or gDNA used as material had been derived from T cells, B-cell-depleted T cells, or PBMCs.

The J segment lost 2 bases and the V segment lost 6 bases, leaving 6 bases of the junction unmatched. The CDR3 loop spans 14 amino acids. The germline gives CDR1 SNHLY, CDR2 FYNNEI. Authors' processing steps: Researchers report that nucleated cell counts were estimated from reference gene primer amplification. The method was immunoSEQ multiplex PCR; TCRdb's version includes in-frame clones alone and lacks a portion of them. That table supplies the V and J calls and clone size; D and trimming were determined from the DNA. Altogether under 200,000 clones are present, 80% to 90% being singletons, with the ten largest covering approximately 8%.

This TCR derives from a man aged 60-69 years with acute or convalescent COVID-19. Material for sequencing was peripheral blood. The chain recombines TRBV2 with TRBJ2-7; TRBD1 aligns across 8 bases. This CDR3 reads CASRTGTGPYEQYF. DNA of the CDR3: TGTGCCAGCAGAACCGGGACAGGACCCTACGAGCAGTACTTC.